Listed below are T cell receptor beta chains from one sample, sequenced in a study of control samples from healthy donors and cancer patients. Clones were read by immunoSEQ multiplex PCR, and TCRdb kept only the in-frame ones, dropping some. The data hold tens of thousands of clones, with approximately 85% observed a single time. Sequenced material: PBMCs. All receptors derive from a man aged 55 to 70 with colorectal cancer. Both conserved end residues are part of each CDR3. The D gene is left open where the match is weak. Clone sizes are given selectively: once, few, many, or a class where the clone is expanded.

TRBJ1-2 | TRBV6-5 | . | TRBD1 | CASRPTGYLDGYTF | TGTGCCAGCAGGCCGACAGGGTATTTGGATGGCTACACCTTC
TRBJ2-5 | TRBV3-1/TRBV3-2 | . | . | CASSQERETQYF | TGTGCCAGCAGCCAAGAGCGAGAGACCCAGTACTTC
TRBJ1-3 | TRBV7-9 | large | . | CASSQDWDSGNTIYF | TGTGCCAGCAGCCAGGACTGGGACTCTGGAAACACCATATATTTT
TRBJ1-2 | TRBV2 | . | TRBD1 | CASMGQGAHGYTF | TGTGCCAGCATGGGACAGGGGGCGCATGGCTACACCTTC
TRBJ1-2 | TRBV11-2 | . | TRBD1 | CASSPYSTGPLNYGYTF | TGTGCCAGCAGCCCCTACTCGACAGGGCCCCTAAACTATGGCTACACCTTC
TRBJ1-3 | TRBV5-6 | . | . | CASSSDRLSGNTIYF | TGTGCCAGCAGCTCTGACAGGCTCTCTGGAAACACCATATATTTT
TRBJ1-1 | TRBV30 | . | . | CAWSVQVSVNTEAFF | TGTGCCTGGAGTGTACAAGTTTCGGTGAACACTGAAGCTTTCTTT
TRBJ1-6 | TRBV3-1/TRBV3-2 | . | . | CASSQATRTSPLHF | TGTGCCAGCAGCCAAGCGACCCGAACCTCACCCCTCCACTTT
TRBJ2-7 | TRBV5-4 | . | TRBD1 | CASSQGQGSYEQYF | TGTGCCAGCAGCCAAGGACAGGGCTCCTACGAGCAGTACTTC
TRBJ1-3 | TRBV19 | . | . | CASKRGPGSGNTIYF | TGTGCCAGTAAGAGGGGCCCAGGATCTGGAAACACCATATATTTT
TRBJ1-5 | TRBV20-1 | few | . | CSASPEGRGNQPQHF | TGCAGTGCTAGTCCCGAGGGACGGGGGAATCAGCCCCAGCATTTT
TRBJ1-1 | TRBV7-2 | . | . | CASSLEGGGEAFF | TGTGCCAGCAGCTTAGAGGGGGGAGGTGAAGCTTTCTTT
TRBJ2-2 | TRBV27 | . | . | CASNPGGMNTGELFF | TGTGCCAGCAACCCTGGGGGGATGAACACCGGGGAGCTGTTTTTT
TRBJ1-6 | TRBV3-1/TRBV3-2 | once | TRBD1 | CASSQRQGVSPLHF | TGTGCCAGCAGCCAAAGACAGGGGGTATCACCCCTCCACTTT
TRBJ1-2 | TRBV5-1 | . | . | CASSLDSYNYGYTF | TGCGCCAGCAGCTTGGACAGTTATAACTATGGCTACACCTTC
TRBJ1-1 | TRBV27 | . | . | CASSLTSAFTGAENTEAFF | TGTGCCAGCAGTTTAACCTCGGCTTTCACAGGAGCCGAGAACACTGAAGCTTTCTTT
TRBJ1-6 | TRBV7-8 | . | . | CASSLGEGGTNSPLHF | TGTGCCAGCAGTCTCGGGGAGGGCGGGACCAATTCACCCCTCCACTTT
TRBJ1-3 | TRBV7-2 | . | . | CASSPRSGGSGNTIYF | TGTGCCAGCAGCCCCCGTTCGGGGGGCTCTGGAAACACCATATATTTT
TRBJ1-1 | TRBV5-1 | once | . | CASSLLLNTEAFF | TGCGCCAGCAGCTTGCTACTGAACACTGAAGCTTTCTTT
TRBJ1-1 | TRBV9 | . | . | CASSVEGATEAFF | TGTGCCAGCAGCGTAGAAGGGGCCACTGAAGCTTTCTTT
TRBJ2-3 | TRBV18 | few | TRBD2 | CASSPGGAADTQYF | TGTGCCAGCTCACCGGGAGGGGCCGCAGATACGCAGTATTTT
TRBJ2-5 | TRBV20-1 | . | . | CSASLLGTSVRTQYF | TGCAGTGCTAGTCTACTCGGGACCTCCGTTAGGACCCAGTACTTC
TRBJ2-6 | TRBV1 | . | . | CTSRGRANVLTF | TGCACCAGCAGGGGTCGGGCCAACGTCCTGACTTTC
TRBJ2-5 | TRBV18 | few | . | CASSPPGRGETQYF | TGTGCCAGCTCACCACCGGGACGGGGAGAGACCCAGTACTTC
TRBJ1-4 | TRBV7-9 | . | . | CASSQGGFNEKLFF | TGTGCCAGCAGCCAAGGGGGGTTTAATGAAAAACTGTTTTTT
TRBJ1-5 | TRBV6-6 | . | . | CASSYRPDQPQHF | TGTGCCAGCAGTTACCGGCCCGATCAGCCCCAGCATTTT
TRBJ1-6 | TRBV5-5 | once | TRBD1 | CASRVGQTRSPLHF | TGTGCCAGCAGGGTGGGACAGACCCGTTCACCCCTCCACTTT
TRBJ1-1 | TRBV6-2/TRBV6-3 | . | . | CASSKGGGTLNTEAFF | TGTGCCAGCAGTAAAGGGGGGGGAACATTGAACACTGAAGCTTTCTTT
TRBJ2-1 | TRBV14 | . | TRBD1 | CASSQIQGRNEQFF | TGTGCCAGCAGCCAAATACAGGGGAGAAATGAGCAGTTCTTC
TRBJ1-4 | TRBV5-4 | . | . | CASSPTGSIGEKLFF | TGTGCCAGCAGCCCCACAGGGAGCATAGGAGAAAAACTGTTTTTT
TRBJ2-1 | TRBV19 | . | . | CASSPFGIRQFF | TGTGCCAGTAGCCCCTTTGGTATACGGCAGTTCTTC
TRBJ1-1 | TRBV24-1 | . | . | CATSEGGEAFF | TGTGCCACCAGTGAGGGGGGAGAAGCTTTCTTT
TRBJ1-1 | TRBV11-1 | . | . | CASSSVGGNTEAFF | TGTGCCAGCAGCTCGGTAGGGGGAAACACTGAAGCTTTCTTT
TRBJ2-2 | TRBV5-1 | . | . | CASSLEGNTGELFF | TGCGCCAGCAGCTTGGAAGGGAACACCGGGGAGCTGTTTTTT
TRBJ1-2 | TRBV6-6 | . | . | CASSLQIDALGGYTF | TGTGCCAGCAGTCTTCAGATCGACGCCCTTGGTGGCTACACCTTC
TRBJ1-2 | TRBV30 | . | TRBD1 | CAWSKGWTGDGYTF | TGTGCCTGGAGTAAAGGGTGGACAGGGGACGGCTACACCTTC
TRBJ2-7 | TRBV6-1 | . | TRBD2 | CASSDLAGGYEQYF | TGTGCCAGCAGTGACCTAGCGGGGGGGTACGAGCAGTACTTC
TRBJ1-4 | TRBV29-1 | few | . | CSVAGGNEKLFF | TGCAGCGTTGCGGGGGGTAATGAAAAACTGTTTTTT
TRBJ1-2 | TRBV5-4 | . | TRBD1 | CASSFPDRGRDGYTF | TGTGCCAGCAGCTTTCCGGACAGGGGAAGAGATGGCTACACCTTC
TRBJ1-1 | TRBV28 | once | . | CASQTLQGLEAFF | TGTGCCAGCCAAACGTTGCAGGGCCTTGAAGCTTTCTTT
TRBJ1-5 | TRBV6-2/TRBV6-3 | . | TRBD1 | CASSYPAGTGGGNQPQHF | TGTGCCAGCAGTTACCCCGCCGGGACAGGGGGCGGGAATCAGCCCCAGCATTTT
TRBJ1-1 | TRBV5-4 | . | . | CASSPGIPTEAFF | TGTGCCAGCAGCCCCGGGATTCCCACTGAAGCTTTCTTT
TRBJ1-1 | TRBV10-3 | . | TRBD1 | CAIRTGTDSSEAFF | TGTGCCATCAGGACCGGGACAGACTCTTCTGAAGCTTTCTTT
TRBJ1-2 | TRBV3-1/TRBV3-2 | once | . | CASSLRETGGYTF | TGTGCCAGCAGCCTTAGGGAGACGGGTGGCTACACCTTC
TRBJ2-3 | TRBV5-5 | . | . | CASSLVLDTQYF | TGTGCCAGCAGCTTGGTGCTAGATACGCAGTATTTT
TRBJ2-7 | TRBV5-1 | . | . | CASSVLGLDEQYF | TGCGCCAGCAGCGTGTTAGGGCTTGACGAGCAGTACTTC
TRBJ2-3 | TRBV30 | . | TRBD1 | CAWKDRGLADTQYF | TGTGCCTGGAAAGACAGGGGTTTGGCAGATACGCAGTATTTT
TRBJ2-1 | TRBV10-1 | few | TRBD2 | CASTPGASGNNEQFF | TGCGCCAGCACCCCTGGGGCTAGCGGAAACAATGAGCAGTTCTTC
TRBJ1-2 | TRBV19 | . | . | CASSIDLAEVYGYTF | TGTGCCAGTAGTATAGATCTGGCAGAGGTCTATGGCTACACCTTC
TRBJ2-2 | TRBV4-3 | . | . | CASSQGSWGGAGELFF | TGCGCCAGCAGCCAAGGCTCCTGGGGAGGCGCCGGGGAGCTGTTTTTT
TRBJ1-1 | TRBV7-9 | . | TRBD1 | CASSLRGKDTEAFF | TGTGCCAGCAGCCTCAGGGGGAAGGACACTGAAGCTTTCTTT
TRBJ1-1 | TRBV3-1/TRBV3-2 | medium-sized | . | CASSQEAAKNTEAFF | TGTGCCAGCAGCCAAGAGGCAGCCAAGAACACTGAAGCTTTCTTT
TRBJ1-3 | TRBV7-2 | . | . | CASSLGSSVSGNTIYF | TGTGCCAGCAGCTTAGGCTCCAGTGTCTCTGGAAACACCATATATTTT
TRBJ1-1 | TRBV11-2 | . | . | CASSFQSVNTEAFF | TGTGCCAGCAGCTTTCAGTCGGTGAACACTGAAGCTTTCTTT